This TCR beta chain was documented in a study of post-analysis software for immune sequencing data. Study results and caveats: Patients used about 5 TRBV segments, including TRBV5-6, TRBV5-1 and TRBV20-1, more often than controls.

Libraries were made from TCR beta cDNA, and they carried unique molecular identifiers. TCRdb passed the PCR reads through MiXCR, listing each CDR3 protein once. Here the sample spans some 450,000 distinct CDR3 sequences, roughly 46% being singletons. Points on this clonotype: Its specificity is not known.

This CDR3 contains 14 residues. Per the germline V gene, CDR1 is SGHTA and CDR2 is FQGTGA. Trimming took off 5 bases at V and 4 bases at J, with 14 bases between the two ends. The TCR originated in a girl under 18 with multiple sclerosis. Material for sequencing was blood. The rearrangement joins TRBV7-3 to TRBJ1-1; D unresolved. CDR3 sequence reads: CASSHGLAGTEAFF. CDR3 bases: TGTGCCAGCAGCCACGGCCTCGCGGGCACTGAAGCTTTCTTT.